This T cell receptor beta chain was found in a study of cytomegalovirus exposure and HLA in healthy donors (dated by TCRdb to 2016 to 2017). Describing the broader study: An earlier analysis of roughly 500 of the donors reported approximately 300 Gb of sequence data and 100 million to 120 million unique TCR beta sequences obtained from some 170 million T cells. Both class I and class II loci were covered by HLA typing, at four-digit resolution. An earlier analysis of a few hundred of the donors applied high-throughput TCR beta sequencing to assess whether each TCR beta V gene segment acted as functional or pseudogenic. An early release covering approximately 600 HLA-typed donors comprised approximately 290 gigabases of sequencing data and around 80 million unique TCR sequences. The study combined high-throughput TCR immunosequencing, statistical association of individual TCRs with disease status, and machine learning to predict cytomegalovirus infection status. Typing coverage differed by locus: A, B, C, DRB1 and DQB1 were typed in about 620-640 donors, DQA1 in about 500, DPA1 in approximately 600, and DPB1 in 400 to 490. The aim of the study was to test whether cataloging public T cell receptors could identify signatures of past pathogen exposure. Donor age, sex, ethnicity and CMV serostatus were collected together with the repertoire data. On average, roughly 250,000 unique TCR beta nucleotide sequences were sequenced per donor among 300 to 500 genotyped donors of the cohort, with about 17% of those sequences being non-productive. Of the roughly 400 genotyped donors, 65% to 90% fell in the genetic ancestry cluster associated with self-reported Caucasian donors. Genome-wide SNP genotypes for about 65% of the roughly 670 donors were used in a later genetic analysis, which treated that subset as a discovery cohort. All discovery cohort repertoires had been generated on a single sequencing platform. Rather than drawing on any new phenotypic data, the later analysis identified candidate immune exposures from TCR beta sequences and the way those sequences occurred across donors. Besides the first cohort of approximately 670 subjects, a separate validation cohort made up of about 120 different subjects was used. The study profiled the T cell repertoires of under 850 subjects by immunosequencing and related them to cytomegalovirus serostatus. Several DR-DQ haplotypes were treated as single units for association and clustering because of strong linkage in the cohort. To study patterns of TCR occurrence, a later analysis re-analyzed previously published TCR beta repertoires from several hundred donors and added high-resolution HLA genotyping. What the authors observed across the whole study: A further reported finding was that TCR beta sequences accurately predicted the HLA-A and HLA-B alleles for most subjects in the first cohort. The presence/absence analyses assumed that sequencing depth was roughly uniform across donors, and that assumption may not be true. The sequencing pipeline was judged likely to have produced a cluster of highly shared sequence variants as a technical artifact. Compared with equally common non-associated chains, HLA-associated TCR beta chains in a later analysis were more clonally expanded and had lower generation probabilities. In a later analysis, TCR association rates were found to vary across HLA loci, with the most associated TCRs seen for DRB1 alleles and the fewest for HLA-C alleles. It was suggested by the authors that the approach could potentially be generalized to other disease states and immunological phenotypes. Linkage disequilibrium might explain the correlated functional status among segregating V segments, but an unknown experimental factor could not be excluded. In a later analysis, most CMV-associated TCR beta chains were found to appear HLA-restricted, with HLA associations seemingly driven largely by CMV exposure. Because counts were too low, 15 to 20 rarely observed V segments, including chromosome 9 orphons, were left out of the earlier analysis of 587 of the donors. Specific HLA alleles were associated with 15,000 to 20,000 TCR beta sequences at a false discovery rate of 0.05 in a later analysis. The cohort was sequenced for TCR beta chains only, and without alpha or paired-chain data the features that could be detected were limited. The study listed approximately 150 TCR beta chains as associated with cytomegalovirus. In an earlier analysis of approximately 590 of the donors, most TCR beta V segments appeared in productive rearrangements about 90% or about 30% of the time, broadly matching IMGT annotations. Several of the top co-occurrence clusters appeared to be linked to parvovirus B19, influenza, CMV and Epstein-Barr virus, according to a later analysis. Because the 87-base-pair reads could not distinguish some IMGT-functional V segments, including TRBV6-2 and TRBV6-3, those segments were excluded. HLA typing was unavailable for some donors at each locus, so association tests used only the typed subset. The classifier was reported to diagnose cytomegalovirus status with high specificity and sensitivity in both the original cohort and the validation cohort. When HLA alleles, especially DR and DQ, strongly co-occurred, TCR associations were difficult to assign to individual alleles. V-gene and J-gene trimming of TCR beta chains was associated with a missense DCLRE1C variant in a later genetic analysis, and the association was replicated in an independent cohort. The only immune exposure information available for the cohort was CMV serostatus. According to a later genetic analysis, donors in an Asian-associated ancestry cluster had fewer N-insertions in productive TCRs than the approximately 700-donor mean. In vitro tests confirmed that a few of the cytomegalovirus-associated TCR beta chains recognize cytomegalovirus antigens. Most TCR sequences were observed very rarely across donors, whereas some public TCRs were present in many individuals.

As for this clone: Its antigen specificity is not known. Base qualities are not at hand, and no much larger clone is one base apart.

The cohort was made up of 666 healthy bone marrow donors. All cohort members were sampled while nominally healthy, although unrecorded immune exposures were likely present. The donor tested CMV seropositive and was one of the 289 seropositive cohort members. Every donor gave a peripheral blood sample, and the peripheral blood mononuclear cells from that sample were used for TCR beta sequencing. The Qiagen DNeasy Blood Extraction Kit was used to extract genomic DNA from the blood cell samples. The germline V gene (reference sequence) specifies SEHNR as CDR1 and FQNEAQ as CDR2. The CDR3 runs 13 amino acids, cysteine and phenylalanine included. Only the CDR3 DNA is retained, 39 bases long and in frame from the first base. V and J lose 5 bases and 4 bases, and a span of 11 bases separates them. The method behind the library was the immunoSEQ multiplex PCR assay. For the multiplex PCR, a mixture combining 60 forward primers for TCR Vbeta segments and 13 reverse primers for TCR Jbeta segments was used. The CDR3 region of rearranged TCR beta genes was amplified from genomic DNA by a multiplex PCR assay. Amplified TCR beta libraries were sequenced as 87-base-pair reads on the Illumina HiSeq System. The authors' pipeline ran thus. In a later analysis, roughly 80 million unique TCR beta chains were counted across the approximately 640 repertoires, and about 10 million of these chains were shared by at least two donors. Raw reads were error-corrected and collapsed into unique sequences with a nearest-neighbor algorithm that merged closely related sequences to remove PCR and sequencing errors. V, D and J gene segments were assigned by aligning CDR3 sequences to IMGT reference sequences. For a sequence to be retained, a match of at least six nucleotides to both a V gene segment and a J gene segment was required. A rearrangement was called productive if the CDR3 had no stop codons and remained in frame with V and J, and every other rearrangement was called non-productive. Following IMGT convention, CDR3 was defined as the stretch from the second conserved V-encoded cysteine to the conserved J-encoded phenylalanine. The earlier analysis of around 640 of the donors excluded sequences that lacked an unambiguous match to a single V gene segment. In an earlier analysis of approximately 590 of the donors, V segments were called functional above 56.7% productive rearrangements and were called segregating when the between-donor standard deviation exceeded 5%. A statistical classification framework was built for diagnosing cytomegalovirus status from the catalog of TCR beta chain sequences. In a later analysis, TCR nucleotide sequences were compared against IMGT/GENE-DB human TR gene sequences so that V and J genes could be assigned. In a later analysis, CDR3 sequences and most-parsimonious VDJ recombination scenarios were assigned using the TCRdist pipeline. In a later analysis, each TCR beta chain was defined by its CDR3 amino acid sequence together with its V-gene family, and reads without a unique V-gene family were excluded. As a way to deal with suspected cross-contamination and a sequencing artifact, a later analysis dropped more than 500 nucleotide sequences that were highly shared and had low generation probability. For each public chain, a later analysis derived a clonal expansion index from normalized ranks of inferred template counts within each repertoire. In a later analysis, generation probabilities were computed using a VDJ recombination model fitted to out-of-frame rearrangements, and the results were checked against IGoR. In a later analysis, hypergeometric tests were used to score TCR-TCR, TCR-HLA and TCR-CMV co-occurrence, with a repertoire-size bias correction applied to TCR pairs. To estimate false discovery rates, a later analysis permuted the HLA or CMV assignments 20 times. In a later analysis, co-occurring TCRs were grouped using DBSCAN, and TCRdist sequence similarity was added for clustering within HLA-allele-positive subsets. Co-occurrence clustering excluded repertoires with fewer than 30,000 or more than 120,000 public chains, plus five with anomalous nucleotide sharing. TCRdb took over this immuneACCESS table, retaining in-frame rearrangements with V and J assigned. Such tables are incomplete; in checked studies, under half of the missing clones stem from an unresolved V gene, and the remainder is unexplained. That table furnishes V, J and clone size, whereas the DNA furnished D and trimming. This sample gives about 100,000 clones in total; under 90% of them show up just once. The top ten hold roughly 4% of the sample.

Rearrangement joined TRBV7-9 to TRBJ1-1; a tentative D call is TRBD1 (6 bases match). This TCR came from a woman aged 70 to 79 in good health and CMV-seropositive. Sequencing input: PBMCs. Here is the DNA: TGTGCCAGCAGCCAGGCGGGGGCCACTGAAGCTTTCTTT. It translates to CASSQAGATEAFF.